A single sample is the source of the 18 T cell receptor beta chains below, sequenced in a study of spatial heterogeneity in lung cancer. TCRdb redid the calling of the 5' RACE reads with MiXCR, one entry per CDR3 protein. Among around 27,000 distinct CDR3 sequences listed, approximately 5.9% were seen once. Specified time point: blood at routine non-recurrence follow-up after resection. The source was PBMCs, collected at follow-up. Source of these receptors: a female donor with early-stage non-small cell lung cancer.

This clonotype has at least ten counts. The chain combines TRBV29-1 with TRBJ1-1, with TRBD1 matching 10 bases. CDR3 length equals 11 residues. Germline values: CDR1 SQVTM, CDR2 ANQGSEA. V shed 7 bases and J 10 bases; nucleotides not matched to a gene: 6. The CDR3 sequence is CSAGQGVSAFF. CDR3 DNA sequence: TGCAGCGCCGGACAGGGGGTGTCAGCTTTCTTT.

Only a few counts were recorded for this clonotype. V and J are TRBV7-2 and TRBJ2-7; 10 bases align to TRBD2. From germline, CDR1 is SGHTA and CDR2 FQGNSA. The CDR3 consists of 14 residues. The junction had 4 bases not matched to a gene; V was cut back by 5 bases and J by 3 bases. The CDR3 loop reads CASSPQRGGYEQYF. For the CDR3, the DNA is TGTGCCAGCAGCCCACAGCGGGGGGGCTACGAGCAGTACTTC.

This clonotype was seen many times. This chain uses TRBV30 with TRBJ2-2, with D hard to call. CDR3 length: 13 residues. From germline, CDR1 is GTSNPN and CDR2 SVGIG (reference sequence). Trimming removed 2 bases from V and 1 base from J, with 5 bases in between. The CDR3 sequence is CAWSYGNTGELFF. CDR3 in DNA: TGTGCCTGGAGTTACGGGAACACCGGGGAGCTGTTTTTT.

This clonotype was picked up many times. The chain recombines TRBV12-3 or TRBV12-4 with TRBJ1-1, with a possible D match to TRBD1 (5 bases). The CDR3 totals 14 residues. Deletions cut 7 bases from V and 3 bases from J, with 15 bases between. The CDR3 nucleotides are TGTGCCAGCATTACAGGCCTTGGGGACACTGAAGCTTTCTTT. Translation gives CASITGLGDTEAFF.

This clonotype showed up many times. The rearrangement uses TRBV3-1 and TRBJ1-2; D might be TRBD1 (5 bases). The germline V gene has CDR1 LGHDT and CDR2 YNNKEL (reference sequence). The CDR3 loop spans 12 amino acids. V shed 1 base and J shed 9 bases, with 9 bases lying between them. This CDR3 is CASSQGGRSYTF. In DNA, the CDR3 is TGTGCCAGCAGCCAAGGGGGACGAAGCTACACCTTC.

Ten or more counts support this clonotype. The V call is TRBV24-1, the J call TRBJ2-5, with TRBD1 matching over 12 bases. CDR3 length: 14 amino acids. Per germline, CDR1 KGHDR and CDR2 SFDVKD. The V and J ends lost 7 bases and 6 bases, in that order; junction bases with no gene match: 5. Here the CDR3 DNA reads TGTGCCACCAGAACTGGGACAGGGGGCCAGACCCAGTACTTC. Translation gives CATRTGTGGQTQYF.

This clonotype was detected many times. J is TRBJ2-1 and V is TRBV5-1; 9 nucleotides match TRBD2. Germline loops: CDR1 SGHRS, CDR2 YFSETQ. CDR3 length equals 17 residues. Trimming took 0 bases from V and 8 from J; bases not matched to a gene: 12. CDR3 protein: CASSLAIQSGRSDEQFF. DNA of the CDR3: TGCGCCAGCAGCTTGGCTATACAAAGCGGGAGGAGTGATGAGCAGTTCTTC.

This clonotype was seen a few times. CDR3 sequence reads: CASSRGGNEQYF. CDR3 DNA sequence: TGTGCCAGCAGCCGGGGGGGGAACGAGCAGTACTTC. The chain joins TRBV6-5 to TRBJ2-7, with 8 bases matching TRBD2. This CDR3 is 12 amino acids long. After removal of 6 bases from V and 5 bases from J, the junction contained 3 bases not matched to a gene. CDR1 is MNHEY and CDR2 is SVGAGI in the germline V gene.

By sample fraction, this clonotype is medium-sized (0.01 to 0.1%). The chain has TRBV12-3 or TRBV12-4 and TRBJ1-6; the match to TRBD1 covers 10 bases. Trimming removed 5 bases from V and 7 bases from J; junction bases left unmatched: 5. The CDR3 loop spans 15 amino acids. CDR3 coding DNA: TGTGCCAGCAGTCCGCCGGGACAGGGGAATTCACCCCTCCACTTT. Translation: CASSPPGQGNSPLHF.

There are a few counts of this clonotype. The CDR3 here is CASSPEGGFLGDTIYF. In DNA form, the CDR3 reads TGCGCCAGCAGCCCGGAAGGGGGCTTCCTTGGGGACACCATATATTTT. The gene calls are TRBV5-1 and TRBJ1-3; 7 positions match TRBD1. The CDR3 length is 16 residues. Unmatched junction bases numbered 15, after V lost 4 bases and J lost 8 bases. CDR1 and CDR2 (germline): SGHRS, YFSETQ.

Many counts were recorded for this clonotype. CDR3 nucleotide sequence: TGTGCCAGCAGCTCTCAGGAGGGCGGCGGGGAGCTGTTTTTT. Its protein is CASSSQEGGGELFF. This chain uses TRBV7-2 with TRBJ2-2; possible D gene TRBD2, 6 bases. Trimming cost V 4 bases and J 7 bases, with 13 bases left between them. This CDR3 region has 14 residues. CDR1 and CDR2 (germline): SGHTA, FQGNSA.

This clonotype was seen many times. The V and J genes are TRBV7-2 and TRBJ1-6; 7 positions agree with TRBD1. The CDR3 has 13 amino acids. After removal of 5 bases from V and 9 bases from J, the junction contained 4 bases not matched to a gene. The germline CDR1 and CDR2 sequences are SGHTA and FQGNSA. CDR3 sequence reads: CASSPTGVSPLHF. In DNA form, the CDR3 reads TGTGCCAGCAGCCCCACAGGGGTTTCACCCCTCCACTTT.

This clonotype was detected many times. This sequence joins TRBV23-1 and TRBJ2-5; D tentatively reads TRBD1 or TRBD2 (5 bases each). TRBV23-1 has ORF status, its function being uncertain. V lost 2 bases and J 5 bases, leaving 12 bases between the germline ends. This CDR3 is built from 14 residues. Here the CDR3 DNA reads TGCGCCAGCAGTCAAATCGGGACCGAGGAGACCCAGTACTTC. The encoded protein is CASSQIGTEETQYF.

This clonotype has ten or more counts. V usage is TRBV4-2 and J usage is TRBJ2-1, with 12 bases matching TRBD2. Looked up from germline, CDR1 is LGHNA and CDR2 is YNFKEQ. Germline trimming cut 0 bases from V and 13 bases from J; bases unmatched to any gene: 10. This CDR3 contains 16 residues. The CDR3 loop reads CASSQEASGGADQQFF. The DNA for the CDR3 is TGTGCCAGCAGCCAAGAAGCTAGCGGGGGGGCCGATCAACAGTTCTTC.

This clonotype was found many times. V and J are TRBV7-9 and TRBJ2-7; 9 nucleotides align to TRBD2. J lost 0 bases, V lost 5 bases, and 17 bases had no gene match. This CDR3 is built from 19 residues. Per germline, CDR1 SEHNR and CDR2 FQNEAQ (reference sequence). In nucleotides, the CDR3 is TGTGCCAGCAGCCGTGGCGGGACTAGCCCCTTTGGGGGCTCCTACGAGCAGTACTTC. Its protein product is CASSRGGTSPFGGSYEQYF.

This clonotype was counted a few times. This rearrangement joins TRBV20-1 to TRBJ2-3, with D tentatively TRBD2 (6 bases). CDR3 length equals 16 residues. The V end was cut by 0 bases, the J end by 1 base, with 14 bases between. The germline gives CDR1 DFQATT, CDR2 SNEGSKA (reference sequence). The CDR3 spells CSAREEGGRRTDTQYF. CDR3 nucleotides: TGCAGTGCTAGAGAAGAGGGAGGTCGACGCACAGATACGCAGTATTTT.

The chain has TRBV18 and TRBJ2-1, with 15 bases lining up with TRBD2. V lost 2 bases, J lost 7 bases, and 6 bases stayed unmatched. The germline CDR1 and CDR2 sequences are KGHSH and LQKENI. CDR3 size: 17 residues. The CDR3 loop reads CASSPRTSGGAGNEQFF. Here the CDR3 DNA reads TGTGCCAGCTCACCAAGGACTAGCGGGGGGGCCGGTAATGAGCAGTTCTTC.

This clonotype has ten or more counts. V gene TRBV20-1 combines with J gene TRBJ1-5; no firm D call. The CDR3 has 13 residues. V lost 3 bases, J lost 2 bases, and 8 bases lay in between. Germline V gives CDR1 DFQATT, CDR2 SNEGSKA (reference sequence). The CDR3 bases are TGCAGTGCTAGTCGGCAGGGCAATCAGCCCCAGCATTTT. Translating it yields CSASRQGNQPQHF.